A selection of T cell receptor beta chains follows, all from one sample in a study of radiation and T cells in renal cell carcinoma. The assay was immunoSEQ multiplex PCR, and TCRdb's table has in-frame clones only and misses some. The sample consists of roughly 45,000 clones, roughly 80% of them appearing once. Specimen: blood, collected from a patient whose treatment included radiotherapy and nephrectomy. The receptors come from a woman between 65 and 79 years old with renal cell carcinoma. Both conserved end residues are part of each CDR3. D genes are given only for firm matches. Expanded clones are given a class, and other clones once, few, many or no size at all.

clone size: -
J gene: TRBJ2-3
D gene: -
V gene: TRBV9
CDR3 DNA: TGTGCCAGCAGCGTAGGGAGGGGGATCACAGATACGCAGTATTTT
CDR3 protein: CASSVGRGITDTQYF

clone size: once
J gene: TRBJ2-1
D gene: TRBD1
V gene: TRBV6-1
CDR3 DNA: TGTGCCAGCAGTGCGCCCGACAGGGGCCACAATGAGCAGTTCTTC
CDR3 protein: CASSAPDRGHNEQFF

clone size: -
J gene: TRBJ1-2
D gene: TRBD1
V gene: TRBV18
CDR3 DNA: TGTGCCAGCTCACCAATTTCGGGACAGGGGGTGTATGGCTACACCTTC
CDR3 protein: CASSPISGQGVYGYTF

clone size: -
J gene: TRBJ2-1
D gene: -
V gene: TRBV10-1
CDR3 DNA: TGCGCCAGCAGTAGTGGACGTTACAATGAGCAGTTCTTC
CDR3 protein: CASSSGRYNEQFF

clone size: -
J gene: TRBJ1-3
D gene: -
V gene: TRBV10-3
CDR3 DNA: TGTGCCATCAGTGACAGTGGGGGCTCTGGAAACACCATATATTTT
CDR3 protein: CAISDSGGSGNTIYF

clone size: -
J gene: TRBJ2-5
D gene: TRBD1
V gene: TRBV7-9
CDR3 DNA: TGTGCCAGCAGCTTACCCCGACAGGGGAAACGTGAGACCCAGTACTTC
CDR3 protein: CASSLPRQGKRETQYF

clone size: -
J gene: TRBJ2-5
D gene: TRBD2
V gene: TRBV7-8
CDR3 DNA: TGTGCCAGCAGCTTAGTCCTCGGCGGGAGGGCCGGGGAGACCCAGTACTTC
CDR3 protein: CASSLVLGGRAGETQYF

clone size: -
J gene: TRBJ1-1
D gene: TRBD1
V gene: TRBV10-2
CDR3 DNA: TGCGCCAGCAGAGAACAGGGGGACACTGAAGCTTTCTTT
CDR3 protein: CASREQGDTEAFF

clone size: -
J gene: TRBJ2-5
D gene: TRBD2
V gene: TRBV5-1
CDR3 DNA: TGCGCCAGCAGCTTGGGGACTAGCGGGGAAGAGACCCAGTACTTC
CDR3 protein: CASSLGTSGEETQYF

clone size: -
J gene: TRBJ2-5
D gene: -
V gene: TRBV11-3
CDR3 DNA: TGTGCCAGCAGCCTCGGGAGAGAGACCCAGTACTTC
CDR3 protein: CASSLGRETQYF

clone size: -
J gene: TRBJ1-3
D gene: -
V gene: TRBV9
CDR3 DNA: TGTGCCAGCAGCCAAATGCAGGGGACTGGAAACACCATATATTTT
CDR3 protein: CASSQMQGTGNTIYF

clone size: -
J gene: TRBJ2-1
D gene: -
V gene: TRBV30
CDR3 DNA: TGTGCCTGGAGTCAAGACAGGAATGAGCAGTTCTTC
CDR3 protein: CAWSQDRNEQFF

clone size: once
J gene: TRBJ2-5
D gene: TRBD1
V gene: TRBV4-1
CDR3 DNA: TGCGCCAGCAGCCAAGAGACATTGGGGACAGGAGTATACCAAGAGACCCAGTACTTC
CDR3 protein: CASSQETLGTGVYQETQYF

clone size: -
J gene: TRBJ1-5
D gene: TRBD1
V gene: TRBV4-2
CDR3 DNA: TGTGCCAGCAGCCTAACAGGGGGCAATCAGCCCCAGCATTTT
CDR3 protein: CASSLTGGNQPQHF

clone size: few
J gene: TRBJ1-2
D gene: -
V gene: TRBV6-5
CDR3 DNA: TGTGCCAGCAGTTGGACGGAAAGCTATGGCTACACCTTC
CDR3 protein: CASSWTESYGYTF

clone size: once
J gene: TRBJ2-2
D gene: -
V gene: TRBV9
CDR3 DNA: TGTGCCAGCACGAGTCAAGGTGACACCGGGGAGCTGTTTTTT
CDR3 protein: CASTSQGDTGELFF

clone size: few
J gene: TRBJ2-1
D gene: TRBD2
V gene: TRBV5-1
CDR3 DNA: TGCGCCAGCAGACGACTAGCGGGGGTAGGTGAGCAGTTCTTC
CDR3 protein: CASRRLAGVGEQFF

clone size: -
J gene: TRBJ1-2
D gene: -
V gene: TRBV14
CDR3 DNA: TGTGCCAGCAGCCAAGATACAGTACAGGGAGAGGACTATGGCTACACCTTC
CDR3 protein: CASSQDTVQGEDYGYTF

clone size: -
J gene: TRBJ2-7
D gene: TRBD2
V gene: TRBV9
CDR3 DNA: TGTGCCACCGGGACTAGCGGTTCCTACGAGCAGTACTTC
CDR3 protein: CATGTSGSYEQYF

clone size: -
J gene: TRBJ1-2
D gene: -
V gene: TRBV7-2
CDR3 DNA: TGTGCCAGCAGCTTATATATTCCTCCCGGCCCCTATGGCTACACCTTC
CDR3 protein: CASSLYIPPGPYGYTF

clone size: -
J gene: TRBJ1-5
D gene: -
V gene: TRBV6-6
CDR3 DNA: TGTGCCAGCAGCCCTAACAATCAGCCCCAGCATTTT
CDR3 protein: CASSPNNQPQHF

clone size: once
J gene: TRBJ2-1
D gene: -
V gene: TRBV9
CDR3 DNA: TGTGCCAGCTCCCAGAACGGTGGGCCCTACAATGAGCAGTTCTTC
CDR3 protein: CASSQNGGPYNEQFF

clone size: -
J gene: TRBJ2-5
D gene: TRBD2
V gene: TRBV5-1
CDR3 DNA: TGCGCCAGCAGCCCGGGACTAGCGGGAGGCCAAGAGACCCAGTACTTC
CDR3 protein: CASSPGLAGGQETQYF

clone size: -
J gene: TRBJ1-2
D gene: -
V gene: TRBV7-9
CDR3 DNA: TGTGCCAGCAGCTTAGCGCGTGGTCGGGGCGGCTACACCTTC
CDR3 protein: CASSLARGRGGYTF

clone size: -
J gene: TRBJ2-2
D gene: -
V gene: TRBV5-6
CDR3 DNA: TGTGCCAGCAGCCCGAGAGGGGGGAACACCGGGGAGCTGTTTTTT
CDR3 protein: CASSPRGGNTGELFF

clone size: -
J gene: TRBJ1-4
D gene: -
V gene: TRBV5-6
CDR3 DNA: TGTGCCAGCACCCCCTCGGTGACAGTAGGAAATGAAAAACTGTTTTTT
CDR3 protein: CASTPSVTVGNEKLFF

clone size: -
J gene: TRBJ2-1
D gene: TRBD2
V gene: TRBV7-9
CDR3 DNA: TGTGCCAGCAGCCGGGGACTAGCGGCCTTTGGGGTTAGTGAGCAGTTCTTC
CDR3 protein: CASSRGLAAFGVSEQFF